The rows below give T cell receptor beta chains drawn from one sample of a study of T cells in Graves' hyperthyroidism and ophthalmopathy. TCRdb re-derived calls from the multiplex PCR reads in MiXCR, one entry per CDR3 protein. The repertoire holds around 600,000 distinct CDR3 sequences, with approximately 14% as singletons. The sample taken for sequencing was blood. Receptor source: a young woman with Graves' ophthalmopathy. The CDR3 runs from the conserved cysteine through the conserved F or W. Each record gives: J gene, clone size, V gene, D gene, CDR3 DNA, CDR3 protein. The D gene is left open where the match is weak. Expanded clones get a size class; other rows say once, few or many, or leave the size out.

>TRBJ1-2|many|TRBV7-2|.
TGTGCCAGCAGCTTATTCGTAAGGGACTATGGCTACACCTTC
CASSLFVRDYGYTF
>TRBJ2-1|many|TRBV27|TRBD2
TGTGCCAGCACCTTTGGGACTAGCGGGAGGACACACAATGAGCAGTTCTTC
CASTFGTSGRTHNEQFF
>TRBJ2-2|.|TRBV29-1|.
TGCAGCGCCGAGACAGGACCAACCGGGGAGCTGTTTTTT
CSAETGPTGELFF
>TRBJ1-2|.|TRBV4-2|.
TGTGCCAGCAGCCAAGATCGAGGGGCCGGAGTTTATGGCTACACCTTC
CASSQDRGAGVYGYTF
>TRBJ2-7|many|TRBV7-7|.
TGTGCTAGCAGCCGCCTTCTAGCGCCGCCCTACGAGCAGTACTTC
CASSRLLAPPYEQYF
>TRBJ2-7|.|TRBV2|.
TGTGCCAGCACCCCAGGCTTATCCTACGAGCAGTACTTC
CASTPGLSYEQYF
>TRBJ2-1|few|TRBV20-1|.
TGCAGTGCGCCTGAAGAATTTGGGGGGAGCAGGTACAATGAGCAGTTCTTC
CSAPEEFGGSRYNEQFF
>TRBJ1-1|many|TRBV12-3/TRBV12-4|.
TGTGCCAGCAGTTTAGGGTTCACGAAGAGGAACACTGAAGCTTTCTTT
CASSLGFTKRNTEAFF
>TRBJ2-7|many|TRBV12-3/TRBV12-4|TRBD2
TGTGCCAGCAGTCCCCGGGGACTAGCGGGAGGGCCCTACGAGCAGTACTTC
CASSPRGLAGGPYEQYF
>TRBJ1-2|.|TRBV4-1|TRBD1
TGCGCCAGCAGCCAAGTGGGGACAGGGGAGAGAAACTATGGCTACACCTTC
CASSQVGTGERNYGYTF
>TRBJ1-1|few|TRBV2|.
TGTGCCAACAATCCCGGCCGGGCTGAAGCTTTCTTT
CANNPGRAEAFF
>TRBJ2-7|many|TRBV7-9|.
TGTGCCAGCATCGGAGGGGGCTCCTACGAGCAGTACTTC
CASIGGGSYEQYF
>TRBJ2-5|many|TRBV7-8|.
TGTGCCAGCAGCCAAGTGGGGCGGGCAAAGTACTTC
CASSQVGRAKYF
>TRBJ2-1|.|TRBV20-1|TRBD2
TGCAGTGCTCGATCCAGCGGGAGCTCGGTCAATGAGCAGTTCTTC
CSARSSGSSVNEQFF
>TRBJ1-2|many|TRBV12-3/TRBV12-4|TRBD1
TGTGCCAGCAGTTTAGGAGGACAGGTCTATGGCTACACCTTC
CASSLGGQVYGYTF
>TRBJ2-3|many|TRBV7-9|TRBD2
TGTGCCAGCAGCGCCAGCGGGAGGCTTGATACGCAGTATTTT
CASSASGRLDTQYF
>TRBJ1-1|.|TRBV9|.
TGTGCCAGCAGCGTAGAGAGGGGGGGGGATCAAGAAGCTTTCTTT
CASSVERGGDQEAFF
>TRBJ2-1|many|TRBV12-5|.
TGTGCTAGTGGTTTGGTACTTCTTAGCACTAGGTACAATGAGCAGTTCTTC
CASGLVLLSTRYNEQFF
>TRBJ1-5|many|TRBV11-2|.
TGTGCCAGCAGCGATGGGGCACAGGGAAGTCAGCCCCAGCATTTT
CASSDGAQGSQPQHF
>TRBJ2-7|many|TRBV7-8|.
TGTGCCAGCAGCCGTAGCCGGACGGGCTACGAGCAGTACTTC
CASSRSRTGYEQYF
>TRBJ2-1|many|TRBV5-1|.
TGCGCCAGCAGCGAAACTTATGCAGCCTACAATGAGCAGTTCTTC
CASSETYAAYNEQFF
>TRBJ2-1|many|TRBV7-9|TRBD2
TGTGCCAGCAGCCCCAGGCTAGCGGGAGTCAGAAATGAGCAGTTCTTC
CASSPRLAGVRNEQFF
>TRBJ1-1|many|TRBV30|.
TGTGCCTGGATCAATACAGGGACCCGGGAAGCTTTCTTT
CAWINTGTREAFF
>TRBJ2-1|many|TRBV6-1|.
TGTGCCAGCAGCTTAGCGGCTAGCTCCTACAATGAGCAGTTCTTC
CASSLAASSYNEQFF
>TRBJ2-2|many|TRBV28|.
TGTGCCAGCACCCCGGTTTTCGGGGAGCTGTTTTTT
CASTPVFGELFF
>TRBJ1-1|few|TRBV9|.
TGTGCCAGCAGCGTAGCTACAGGAGGTAACACTGAAGCTTTCTTT
CASSVATGGNTEAFF
>TRBJ2-1|many|TRBV6-1|TRBD2
TGTGCCAGCACCCCGGGACTAGCGGTAGAGACGCGCGATGAGCAGTTCTTC
CASTPGLAVETRDEQFF
>TRBJ1-1|few|TRBV6-1|TRBD1
TGTGCCAGCAGTAAGAGGCAGGGGGCGGGCACTGAAGCTTTCTTT
CASSKRQGAGTEAFF
>TRBJ2-7|.|TRBV5-1|TRBD1
TGCGCCAGCAGCTTCACAGGGGCCCCCTACGAGCAGTACTTC
CASSFTGAPYEQYF
>TRBJ1-1|.|TRBV29-1|.
TGCAGCGTTGAAGATTCTGAGGGGATGAACACTGAAGCTTTCTTT
CSVEDSEGMNTEAFF
>TRBJ1-1|.|TRBV19|.
TGTGCCAGTAGTATTGGGTATATGAACACTGAAGCTTTCTTT
CASSIGYMNTEAFF
>TRBJ2-7|many|TRBV20-1|.
TGCAGTGCTAGAAATTGGGACAACTCCTACGAGCAGTACTTC
CSARNWDNSYEQYF
>TRBJ1-2|many|TRBV12-3/TRBV12-4|.
TGTGCCAGCAGTTTCGGCTCTAGTGGCTACACCTTC
CASSFGSSGYTF
>TRBJ2-7|.|TRBV18|TRBD2
TGTGCCAGCTCCCCACTAGCGGCCCTGTCGTCCTACGAGCAGTACTTC
CASSPLAALSSYEQYF
>TRBJ2-5|few|TRBV11-2|.
TGTGCCAGCAGCCAAGTTGGAACAGGCCAAGAGACCCAGTACTTC
CASSQVGTGQETQYF
>TRBJ2-1|many|TRBV11-2|.
TGTGCCAGCAGCTCGCAGGGTGGCAATGAGCAGTTCTTC
CASSSQGGNEQFF
>TRBJ1-1|many|TRBV20-1|.
TGCAGTGCTATCCCAGGAGGTCGGACTGAAGCTTTCTTT
CSAIPGGRTEAFF
>TRBJ1-1|few|TRBV12-3/TRBV12-4|.
TGTGCCAGCAGTTACGGGACGCACGGGGGTTTCTTT
CASSYGTHGGFF
>TRBJ1-2|few|TRBV20-1|.
TGCAGTGCTAGAGATGCGGGGGGGGACTCCCAGAGCTATGGCTACACCTTC
CSARDAGGDSQSYGYTF
>TRBJ2-1|.|TRBV4-3|.
TGCGCCAGCAGCCAAGAAAGTATGACTTTTAGGGAGCAGTTCTTC
CASSQESMTFREQFF
>TRBJ2-2|.|TRBV10-3|.
TGTGCCATCAGTGAACAGTCGAACACCGGGGAGCTGTTTTTT
CAISEQSNTGELFF
>TRBJ1-3|.|TRBV19|.
TGTGCCAGTACCATACTGGGGACGGTCTCTGGAAACACCATATATTTT
CASTILGTVSGNTIYF
>TRBJ2-1|many|TRBV5-1|TRBD1
TGCGCCAGCAGCAGACAGGGAACCTACAATGAGCAGTTCTTC
CASSRQGTYNEQFF
>TRBJ2-1|many|TRBV11-2|TRBD2
TGTGCCAGCAGCCCGTGGACTAGCGGGAAGTACAATGAGCAGTTCTTC
CASSPWTSGKYNEQFF
>TRBJ2-3|few|TRBV7-9|TRBD2
TGTGCCAGCCGACTAGCGGGAGAAGCAGATACGCAGTATTTT
CASRLAGEADTQYF
>TRBJ2-4|.|TRBV19|.
TGTGCCAGTAGTATCTGGGGGAGCGGTGGCGGCCCAAACATTCAGTACTTC
CASSIWGSGGGPNIQYF
>TRBJ2-2|.|TRBV10-3|.
TGTGCCATCAGTGAATCCGGGACACCAGAAAGGATTATTCCCGGGGAGCTGTTTTTT
CAISESGTPERIIPGELFF
>TRBJ2-3|many|TRBV3-1|.
TGTGCCAGCAGCCAAGAGGTGCACACAGATACGCAGTATTTT
CASSQEVHTDTQYF
>TRBJ1-4|.|TRBV9|TRBD1
TGTGCCAGCAGCGTAGGGAGTTGGTACCGGGACAGGGGATTTTATGAAAAACTGTTTTTT
CASSVGSWYRDRGFYEKLFF
>TRBJ2-7|many|TRBV6-5|.
TGTGCCAGCAGTTACGGGGACCGCCCCTACGAGCAGTACTTC
CASSYGDRPYEQYF
>TRBJ2-5|many|TRBV11-2|.
TGTGCCAGCAGCTTACAGGGTTGGTACCAAGAGACCCAGTACTTC
CASSLQGWYQETQYF
>TRBJ2-7|many|TRBV12-3/TRBV12-4|TRBD2
TGTGCCAGCAGGGGTTTTGGACTAGCGGATTACGAGCAGTACTTC
CASRGFGLADYEQYF
>TRBJ2-6|.|TRBV25-1|TRBD1
TGTGCCAGCAGTGGGGACAGGGGGATCTCTGGGGCCAACGTCCTGACTTTC
CASSGDRGISGANVLTF
>TRBJ2-7|.|TRBV27|TRBD1
TGTGCCAGCAGTATTGGGACAGGGAGACGGGAGCAGTACTTC
CASSIGTGRREQYF